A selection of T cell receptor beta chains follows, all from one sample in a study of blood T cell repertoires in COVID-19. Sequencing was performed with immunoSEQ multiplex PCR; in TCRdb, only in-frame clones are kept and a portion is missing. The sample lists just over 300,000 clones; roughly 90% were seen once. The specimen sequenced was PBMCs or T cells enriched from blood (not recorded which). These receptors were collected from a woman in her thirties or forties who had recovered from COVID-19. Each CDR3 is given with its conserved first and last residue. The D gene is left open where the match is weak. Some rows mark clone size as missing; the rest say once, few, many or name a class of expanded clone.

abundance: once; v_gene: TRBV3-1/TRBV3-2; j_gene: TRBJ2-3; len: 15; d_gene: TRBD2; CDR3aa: CASSQLAGATDTQYF; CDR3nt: TGTGCCAGCAGCCAGCTAGCGGGAGCCACAGATACGCAGTATTTT
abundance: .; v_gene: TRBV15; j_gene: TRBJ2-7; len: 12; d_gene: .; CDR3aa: CATSLQGNEQYF; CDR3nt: TGTGCCACCAGCTTACAGGGAAACGAGCAGTACTTC
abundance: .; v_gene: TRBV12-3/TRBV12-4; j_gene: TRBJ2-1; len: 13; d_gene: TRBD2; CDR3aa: CATRNGLAYEQFF; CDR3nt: TGTGCCACCCGCAACGGACTAGCCTATGAGCAGTTCTTC
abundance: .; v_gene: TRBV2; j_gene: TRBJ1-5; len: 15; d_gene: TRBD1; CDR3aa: CASSEIGTGVQPQHF; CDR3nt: TGTGCCAGCAGTGAGATCGGGACAGGGGTTCAGCCCCAGCATTTT
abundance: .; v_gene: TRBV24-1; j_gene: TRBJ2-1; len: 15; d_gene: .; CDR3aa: CATSDRRTVYNEQFF; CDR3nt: TGTGCCACCAGTGATCGCCGGACTGTCTACAATGAGCAGTTCTTC
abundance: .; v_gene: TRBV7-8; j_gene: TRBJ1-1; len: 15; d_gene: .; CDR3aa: CASRPSKGPNTEAFF; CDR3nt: TGTGCCAGCAGGCCCTCTAAGGGGCCAAACACTGAAGCTTTCTTT
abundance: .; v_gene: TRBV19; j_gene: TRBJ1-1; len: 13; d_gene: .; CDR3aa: CASSKGGYFEAFF; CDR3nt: TGTGCCAGTAGCAAAGGAGGGTATTTTGAAGCTTTCTTT
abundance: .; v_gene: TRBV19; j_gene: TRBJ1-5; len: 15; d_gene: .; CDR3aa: CASSTSTGGFGPQHF; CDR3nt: TGTGCCAGTAGTACGTCCACGGGTGGGTTTGGTCCCCAGCATTTT
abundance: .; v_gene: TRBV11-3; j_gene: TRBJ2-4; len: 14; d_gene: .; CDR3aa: CASSLGPSGSIQYF; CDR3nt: TGTGCCAGCAGCTTAGGCCCATCCGGGAGCATTCAGTACTTC
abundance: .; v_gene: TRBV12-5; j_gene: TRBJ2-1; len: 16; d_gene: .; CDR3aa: CASATIGGTTYNEQFF; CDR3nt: TGTGCTAGTGCTACCATAGGGGGAACGACATACAATGAGCAGTTCTTC
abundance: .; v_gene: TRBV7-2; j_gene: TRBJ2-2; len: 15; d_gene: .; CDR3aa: CASSLGGGSTGELFF; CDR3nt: TGTGCCAGCAGCTTAGGTGGAGGATCCACCGGGGAGCTGTTTTTT
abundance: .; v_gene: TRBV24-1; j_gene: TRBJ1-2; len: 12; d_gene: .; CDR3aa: CATRDRNYGYTF; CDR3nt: TGTGCCACCAGGGACAGAAACTATGGCTACACCTTC
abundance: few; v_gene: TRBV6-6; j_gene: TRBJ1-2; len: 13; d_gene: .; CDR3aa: CAARTELGYGYTF; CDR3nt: TGTGCCGCCCGGACAGAATTGGGCTATGGCTACACCTTC
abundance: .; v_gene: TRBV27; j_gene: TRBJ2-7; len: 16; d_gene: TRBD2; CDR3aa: CASSLSRLAGVYEQYF; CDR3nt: TGTGCCAGCAGTTTATCGCGGCTAGCGGGGGTCTACGAGCAGTACTTC
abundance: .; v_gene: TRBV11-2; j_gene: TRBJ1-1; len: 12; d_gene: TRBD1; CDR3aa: CASSFLGQGAFF; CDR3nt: TGTGCCAGCAGCTTCCTCGGACAGGGAGCTTTCTTT
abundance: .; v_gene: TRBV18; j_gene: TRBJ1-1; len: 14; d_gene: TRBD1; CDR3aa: CASSPGTGGTEAFF; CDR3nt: TGTGCCAGCTCACCGGGGACAGGGGGAACAGAAGCTTTCTTT
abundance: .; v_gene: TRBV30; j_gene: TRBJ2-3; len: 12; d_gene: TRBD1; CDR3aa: CASYRGADTQYF; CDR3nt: TGTGCCTCCTACAGGGGAGCAGATACGCAGTATTTT
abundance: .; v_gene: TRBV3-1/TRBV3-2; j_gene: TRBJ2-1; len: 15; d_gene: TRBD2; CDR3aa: CASSQDVGTSLAEFF; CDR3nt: TGTGCCAGCAGCCAAGATGTAGGGACTAGCCTAGCGGAGTTCTTC
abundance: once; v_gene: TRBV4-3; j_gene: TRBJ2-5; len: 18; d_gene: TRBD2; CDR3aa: CASSPGSGRAAGQETQYF; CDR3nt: TGCGCCAGCAGTCCCGGTAGCGGGAGGGCCGCGGGCCAAGAGACCCAGTACTTC
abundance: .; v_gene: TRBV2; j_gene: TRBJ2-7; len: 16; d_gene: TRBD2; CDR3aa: CASRDPGGTSSYEQYF; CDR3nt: TGTGCCAGCAGGGACCCCGGTGGGACTAGCAGCTACGAGCAGTACTTC
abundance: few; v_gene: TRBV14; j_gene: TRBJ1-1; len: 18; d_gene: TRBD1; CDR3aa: CASSQDSWDRGLNTEAFF; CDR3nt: TGTGCCAGCAGCCAAGATAGTTGGGACAGGGGGCTCAACACTGAAGCTTTCTTT
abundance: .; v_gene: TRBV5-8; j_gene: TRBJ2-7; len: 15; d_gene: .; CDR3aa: CASSPERDLPYEQYF; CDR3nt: TGTGCCAGCAGCCCTGAGAGGGATCTCCCCTACGAGCAGTACTTC
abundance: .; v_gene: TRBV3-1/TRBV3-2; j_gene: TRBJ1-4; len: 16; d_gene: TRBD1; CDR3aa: CASSRGLQGAVEKLFF; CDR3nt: TGTGCCAGCAGCCGTGGGCTACAGGGGGCTGTCGAAAAACTGTTTTTT
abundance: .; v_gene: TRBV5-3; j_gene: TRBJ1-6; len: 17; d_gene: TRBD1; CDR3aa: CARSWTTGSSYNSPLHF; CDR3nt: TGTGCCAGAAGCTGGACGACAGGGAGCTCCTATAATTCACCCCTCCACTTT
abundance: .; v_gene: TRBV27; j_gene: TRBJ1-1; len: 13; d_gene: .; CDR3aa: CASSSTVNTEAFF; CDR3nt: TGTGCCAGCAGTTCGACAGTTAACACTGAAGCTTTCTTT
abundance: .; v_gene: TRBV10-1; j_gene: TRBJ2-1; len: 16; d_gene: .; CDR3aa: CASSEIRTGTYNEQFF; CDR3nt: TGCGCCAGCAGTGAGATTAGGACGGGGACCTACAATGAGCAGTTCTTC
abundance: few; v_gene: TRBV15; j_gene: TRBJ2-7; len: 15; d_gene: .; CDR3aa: CATSRDGKGSWEQYF; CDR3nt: TGTGCCACCAGCAGAGATGGAAAGGGGTCCTGGGAGCAGTACTTC
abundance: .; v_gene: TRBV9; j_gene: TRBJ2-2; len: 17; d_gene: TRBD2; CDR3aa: CASSVDSGRYNAGELFF; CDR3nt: TGTGCCAGCAGCGTAGATAGCGGGAGATATAACGCCGGGGAGCTGTTTTTT
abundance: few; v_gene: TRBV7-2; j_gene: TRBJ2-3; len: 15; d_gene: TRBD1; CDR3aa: CASSLGQGGTDTQYF; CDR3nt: TGTGCCAGCAGCTTAGGGCAGGGGGGCACAGATACGCAGTATTTT
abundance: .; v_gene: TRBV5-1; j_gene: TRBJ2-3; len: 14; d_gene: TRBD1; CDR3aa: CASSSDRGSNTQYF; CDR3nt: TGCGCCAGCAGCTCCGACAGGGGCTCAAATACGCAGTATTTT
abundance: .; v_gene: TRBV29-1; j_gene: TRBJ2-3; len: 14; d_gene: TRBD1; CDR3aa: CSVDQGAPTDTQYF; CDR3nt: TGCAGCGTTGATCAGGGGGCGCCCACAGATACGCAGTATTTT
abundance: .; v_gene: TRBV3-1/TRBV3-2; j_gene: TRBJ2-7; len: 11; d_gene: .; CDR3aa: CASSHTYEQYF; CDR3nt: TGTGCCAGCAGTCATACTTACGAGCAGTACTTC
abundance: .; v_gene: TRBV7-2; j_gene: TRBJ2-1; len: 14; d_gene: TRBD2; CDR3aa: CASSYASGNGEQFF; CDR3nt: TGTGCCAGCAGCTACGCTAGCGGGAATGGTGAGCAGTTCTTC
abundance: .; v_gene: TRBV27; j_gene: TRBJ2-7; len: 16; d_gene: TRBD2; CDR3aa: CASGAEGTSGFYEQYF; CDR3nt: TGTGCCAGCGGGGCTGAAGGGACTAGCGGATTCTACGAGCAGTACTTC
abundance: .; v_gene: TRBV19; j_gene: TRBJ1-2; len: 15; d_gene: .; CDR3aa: CASTQLGAGNYGYTF; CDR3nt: TGTGCCAGTACTCAACTGGGGGCAGGGAACTATGGCTACACCTTC
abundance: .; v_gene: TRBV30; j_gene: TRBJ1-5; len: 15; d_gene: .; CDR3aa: CAWSDEAWRNQPQHF; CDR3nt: TGTGCCTGGAGTGATGAGGCTTGGCGCAATCAGCCCCAGCATTTT
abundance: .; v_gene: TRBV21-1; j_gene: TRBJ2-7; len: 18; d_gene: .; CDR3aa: CASSKSGQVKPFSYEQYF; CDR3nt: TGTGCCAGCAGCAAATCGGGACAGGTTAAACCTTTCTCCTACGAGCAGTACTTC
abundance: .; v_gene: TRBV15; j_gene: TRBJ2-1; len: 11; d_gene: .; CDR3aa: CATSVEGQQFF; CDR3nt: TGTGCCACCAGCGTTGAGGGTCAGCAGTTCTTC
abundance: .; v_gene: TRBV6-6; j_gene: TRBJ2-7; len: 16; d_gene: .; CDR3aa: CASIQPLGDLSYEQYF; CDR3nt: TGTGCCAGCATCCAGCCTCTCGGGGATCTCTCTTACGAGCAGTACTTC
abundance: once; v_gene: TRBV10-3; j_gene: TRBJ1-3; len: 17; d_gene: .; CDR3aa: CAISQRGTRTGGNTIYF; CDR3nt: TGTGCCATCAGCCAGCGGGGTACGCGGACGGGTGGAAACACCATATATTTT
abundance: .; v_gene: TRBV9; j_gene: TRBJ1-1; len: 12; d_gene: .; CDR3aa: CASSVGSDEAFF; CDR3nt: TGTGCCAGCAGCGTAGGGTCAGATGAAGCTTTCTTT
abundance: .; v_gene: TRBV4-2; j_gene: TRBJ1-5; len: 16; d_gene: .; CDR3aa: CASSLQAGGNNQPQHF; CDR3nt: TGTGCCAGCAGCCTACAGGCGGGGGGAAACAATCAGCCCCAGCATTTT
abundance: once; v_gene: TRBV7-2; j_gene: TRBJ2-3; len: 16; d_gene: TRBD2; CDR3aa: CASSIGLAAGTDTQYF; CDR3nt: TGTGCCAGCAGTATCGGACTAGCGGCGGGTACAGATACGCAGTATTTT
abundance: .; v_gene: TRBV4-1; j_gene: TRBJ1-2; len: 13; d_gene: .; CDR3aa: CASSQEGGYGYTF; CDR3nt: TGCGCCAGCAGCCAAGAAGGGGGCTATGGCTACACCTTC
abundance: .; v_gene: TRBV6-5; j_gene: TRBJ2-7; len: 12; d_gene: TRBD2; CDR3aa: CASRDYSYEQYF; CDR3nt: TGTGCCAGCCGGGACTACTCCTACGAGCAGTACTTC
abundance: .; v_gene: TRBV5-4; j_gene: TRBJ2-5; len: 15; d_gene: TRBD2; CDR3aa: CASSLLAGVPETQYF; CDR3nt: TGTGCCAGCAGCTTGCTCGCGGGAGTTCCCGAGACCCAGTACTTC
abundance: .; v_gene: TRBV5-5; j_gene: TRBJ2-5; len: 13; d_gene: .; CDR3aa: CASSLAREETQYF; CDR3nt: TGTGCCAGCAGCTTGGCGAGGGAAGAGACCCAGTACTTC
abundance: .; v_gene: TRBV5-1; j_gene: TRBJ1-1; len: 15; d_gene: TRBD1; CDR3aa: CASSNTGELDTEAFF; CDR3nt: TGCGCCAGCAGCAATACAGGGGAGCTGGACACTGAAGCTTTCTTT
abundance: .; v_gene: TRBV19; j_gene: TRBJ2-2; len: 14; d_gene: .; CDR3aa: CASSIYLNTGELFF; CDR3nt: TGTGCCAGTAGTATTTACTTGAACACCGGGGAGCTGTTTTTT
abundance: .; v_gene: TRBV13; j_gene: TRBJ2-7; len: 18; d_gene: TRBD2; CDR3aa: CASSLLGWGAGGTVEQYF; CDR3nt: TGTGCCAGCAGCTTATTGGGATGGGGAGCGGGGGGAACGGTCGAGCAGTACTTC
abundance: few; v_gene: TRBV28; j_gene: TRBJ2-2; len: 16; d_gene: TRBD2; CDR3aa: CARPPDGLAGTGELFF; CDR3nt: TGTGCCAGGCCCCCCGATGGCCTAGCGGGCACCGGGGAGCTGTTTTTT
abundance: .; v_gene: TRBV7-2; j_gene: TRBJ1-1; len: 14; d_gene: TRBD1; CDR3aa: CASRSGQFNTEAFF; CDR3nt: TGTGCCAGCAGGTCGGGACAGTTTAACACTGAAGCTTTCTTT
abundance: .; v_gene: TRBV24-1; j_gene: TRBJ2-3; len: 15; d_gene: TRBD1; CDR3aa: CATSSPGQGADTQYF; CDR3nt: TGTGCCACCTCCTCTCCGGGACAGGGGGCAGATACGCAGTATTTT
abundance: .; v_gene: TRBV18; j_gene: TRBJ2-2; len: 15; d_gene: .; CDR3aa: CASSPEGQITGELFF; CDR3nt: TGTGCCAGCTCACCGGAGGGACAGATCACCGGGGAGCTGTTTTTT